This TCR beta chain was observed in a study of cytomegalovirus exposure and HLA in healthy donors. This CDR3 has 15 residues. V dropped 3 bases and J dropped 12 bases, with 18 bases sitting between them. The germline V gene has CDR1 SGHAT and CDR2 FQNNGV. Study-level findings and limits: Earlier analysis yielded a pattern in which most TCR beta V segments were productive about 87% or about 30% of the time. V segments that were indistinguishable, TRBV6-2 and TRBV6-3 among them, were omitted from analysis. Researchers reported in a later analysis that a missense DCLRE1C variant was tied to TCR beta V- and J-gene trimming. Among CMV-associated TCR beta chains, most appeared HLA-restricted in a later analysis.

PCR used 60 Vbeta primers and 13 Jbeta primers. Some clones are missing from TCRdb's copy, which holds only in-frame ones; the method was immunoSEQ multiplex PCR. Altogether approximately 130,000 clones are present, approximately 80% being singletons, with the ten largest covering around 1.5%. With regard to this clone: Its antigen is currently unknown.

The rearrangement joins TRBV11-2 to TRBJ1-6; D might be TRBD1 (6 bases). This receptor was taken from a woman between 18 and 30 years old in good health and CMV-seronegative. The sample consisted of PBMCs. This CDR3 is CASSFRDTGREPLHF. CDR3 sequence (DNA): TGTGCCAGCAGCTTTCGGGACACCGGTCGTGAACCCCTCCACTTT.